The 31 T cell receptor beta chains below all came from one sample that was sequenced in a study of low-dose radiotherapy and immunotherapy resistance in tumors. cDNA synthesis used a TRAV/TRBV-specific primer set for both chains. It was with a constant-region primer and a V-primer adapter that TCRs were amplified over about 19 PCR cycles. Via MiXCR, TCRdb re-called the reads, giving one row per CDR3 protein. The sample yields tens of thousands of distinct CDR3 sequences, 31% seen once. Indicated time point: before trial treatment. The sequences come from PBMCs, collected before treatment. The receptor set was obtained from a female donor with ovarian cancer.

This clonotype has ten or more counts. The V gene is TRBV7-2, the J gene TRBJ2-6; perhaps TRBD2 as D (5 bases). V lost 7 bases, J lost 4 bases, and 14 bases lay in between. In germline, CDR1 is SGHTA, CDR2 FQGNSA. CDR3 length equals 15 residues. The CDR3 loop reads CASTITPGGANVLTF. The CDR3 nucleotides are TGTGCCAGCACCATTACCCCGGGGGGGGCCAACGTCCTGACTTTC.

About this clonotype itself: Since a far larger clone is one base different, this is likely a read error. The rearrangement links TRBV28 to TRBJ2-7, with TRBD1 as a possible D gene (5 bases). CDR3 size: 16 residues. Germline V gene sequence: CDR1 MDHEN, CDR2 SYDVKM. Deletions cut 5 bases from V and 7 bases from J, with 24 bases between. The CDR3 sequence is CASSETDIFGYNEQYF. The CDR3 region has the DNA TGTGCCAGCAGTGAGACAGACATATTTGGATACAATGAGCAGTACTTC.

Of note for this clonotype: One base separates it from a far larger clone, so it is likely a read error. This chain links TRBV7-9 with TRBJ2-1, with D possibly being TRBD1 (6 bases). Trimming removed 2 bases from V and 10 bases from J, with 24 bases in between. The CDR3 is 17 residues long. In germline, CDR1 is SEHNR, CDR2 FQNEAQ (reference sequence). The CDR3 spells CASSLKGLGTKRHEQFF. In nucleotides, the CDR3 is TGTGCCAGCAGCTTAAAGGGCCTGGGGACAAAGAGGCACGAGCAGTTCTTC.

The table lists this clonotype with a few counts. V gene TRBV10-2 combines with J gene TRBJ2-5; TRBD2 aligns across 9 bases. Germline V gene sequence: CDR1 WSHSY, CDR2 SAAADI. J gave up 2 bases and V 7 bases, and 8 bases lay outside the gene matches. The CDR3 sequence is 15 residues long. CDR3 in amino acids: CASNLAGEGQETQYF. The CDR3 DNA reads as TGCGCCAGCAATTTAGCGGGAGAGGGGCAAGAGACCCAGTACTTC.

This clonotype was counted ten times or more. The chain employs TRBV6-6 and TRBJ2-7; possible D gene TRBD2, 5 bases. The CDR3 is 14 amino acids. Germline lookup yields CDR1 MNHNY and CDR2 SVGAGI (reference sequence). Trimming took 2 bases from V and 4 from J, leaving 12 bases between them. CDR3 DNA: TGTGCCAGCAGTTACGGGAGACAATTTTACGAGCAGTACTTC. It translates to CASSYGRQFYEQYF.

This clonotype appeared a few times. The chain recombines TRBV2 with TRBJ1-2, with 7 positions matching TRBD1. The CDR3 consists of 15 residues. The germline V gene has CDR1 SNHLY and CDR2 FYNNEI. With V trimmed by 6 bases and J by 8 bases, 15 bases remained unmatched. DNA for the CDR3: TGTGCCAGCAGAGGGATGGGACAGCTTGGTGGAGGCTACACCTTC. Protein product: CASRGMGQLGGGYTF.

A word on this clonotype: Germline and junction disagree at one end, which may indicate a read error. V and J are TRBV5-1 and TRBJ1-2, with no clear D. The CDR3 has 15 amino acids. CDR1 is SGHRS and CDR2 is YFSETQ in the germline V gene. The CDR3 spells CASSLSTAAIYGCTF. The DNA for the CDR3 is TGCGCCAGCAGCCTGTCGACCGCAGCGATCTATGGCTGCACCTTC.

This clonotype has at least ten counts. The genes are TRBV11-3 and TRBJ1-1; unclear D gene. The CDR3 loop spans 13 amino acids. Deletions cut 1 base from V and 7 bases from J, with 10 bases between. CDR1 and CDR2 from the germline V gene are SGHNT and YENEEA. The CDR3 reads CASSLGGSSEAFF. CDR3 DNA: TGTGCCAGCAGCTTAGGGGGAAGCAGTGAAGCTTTCTTT.

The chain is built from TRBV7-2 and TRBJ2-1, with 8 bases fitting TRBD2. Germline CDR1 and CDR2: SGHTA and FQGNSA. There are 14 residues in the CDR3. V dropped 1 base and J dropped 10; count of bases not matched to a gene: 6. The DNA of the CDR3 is TGTGCCAGCAGCTTAGGCGGGGGGCCGGGGGAGCAGTTCTTC. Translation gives CASSLGGGPGEQFF. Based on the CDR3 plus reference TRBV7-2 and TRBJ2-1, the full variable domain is GAGVSQSPSNKVTEKGKDVELRCDPISGHTALYWYRQSLGQGLEFLIYFQGNSAPDKSGLPSDRFSAERTGGSVSTLTIQRTQQEDSAVYLCASSLGGGPGEQFFGPGTRLTVL.

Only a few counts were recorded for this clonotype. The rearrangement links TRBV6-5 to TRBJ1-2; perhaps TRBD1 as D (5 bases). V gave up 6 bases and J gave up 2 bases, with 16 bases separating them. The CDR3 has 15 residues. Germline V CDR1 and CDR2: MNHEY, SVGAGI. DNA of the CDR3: TGTGCCAGCAGCCCAGGGTCTTTTGGGAACTATGGCTACACCTTC. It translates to CASSPGSFGNYGYTF.

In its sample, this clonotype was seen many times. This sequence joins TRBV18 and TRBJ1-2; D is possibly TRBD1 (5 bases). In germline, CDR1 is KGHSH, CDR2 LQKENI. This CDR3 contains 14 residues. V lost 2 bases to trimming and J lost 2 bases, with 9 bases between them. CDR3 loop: CASSPGTGNYGYTF. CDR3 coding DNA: TGTGCCAGCTCACCAGGGACGGGAAACTATGGCTACACCTTC. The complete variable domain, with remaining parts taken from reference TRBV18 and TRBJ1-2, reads NAGVMQNPRHLVRRRGQEARLRCSPMKGHSHVYWYRQLPEEGLKFMVYLQKENIIDESGMPKERFSAEFPKEGPSILRIQQVVRGDSAAYFCASSPGTGNYGYTFGSGTRLTVV.

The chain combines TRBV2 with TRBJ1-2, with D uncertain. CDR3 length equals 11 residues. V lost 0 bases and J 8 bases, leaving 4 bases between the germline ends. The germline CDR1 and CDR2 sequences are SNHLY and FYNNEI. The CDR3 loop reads CASSEAGGYTF. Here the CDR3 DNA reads TGTGCCAGCAGTGAAGCAGGAGGCTACACCTTC. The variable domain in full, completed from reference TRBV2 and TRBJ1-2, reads EPEVTQTPSHQVTQMGQEVILRCVPISNHLYFYWYRQILGQKVEFLVSFYNNEISEKSEIFDDQFSVERPDGSNFTLKIRSTKLEDSAMYFCASSEAGGYTFGSGTRLTVV.

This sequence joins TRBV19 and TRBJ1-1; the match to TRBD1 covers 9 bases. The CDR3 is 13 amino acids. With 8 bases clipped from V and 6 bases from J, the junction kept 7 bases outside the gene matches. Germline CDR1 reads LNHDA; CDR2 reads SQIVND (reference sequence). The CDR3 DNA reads TGTGCCAGTGGGGACAGGGTAGTGGCTGAAGCTTTCTTT. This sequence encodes CASGDRVVAEAFF.

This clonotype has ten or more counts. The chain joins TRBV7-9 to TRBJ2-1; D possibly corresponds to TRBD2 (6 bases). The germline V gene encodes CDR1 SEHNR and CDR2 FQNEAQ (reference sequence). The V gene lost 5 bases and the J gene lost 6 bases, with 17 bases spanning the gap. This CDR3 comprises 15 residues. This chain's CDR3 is CASSPRLSGLNEQFF. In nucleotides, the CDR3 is TGTGCCAGCAGCCCCCGACTTAGCGGTCTCAATGAGCAGTTCTTC. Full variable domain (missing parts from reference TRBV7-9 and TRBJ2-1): DTGVSQNPRHKITKRGQNVTFRCDPISEHNRLYWYRQTLGQGPEFLTYFQNEAQLEKSRLLSDRFSAERPKGSFSTLEIQRTEQGDSAMYLCASSPRLSGLNEQFFGPGTRLTVL.

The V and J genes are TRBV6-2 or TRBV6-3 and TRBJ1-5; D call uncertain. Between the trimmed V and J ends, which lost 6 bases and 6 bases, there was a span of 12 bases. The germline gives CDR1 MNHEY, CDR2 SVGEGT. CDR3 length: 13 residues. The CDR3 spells CASRDPGRQPQHF. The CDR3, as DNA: TGTGCCAGCAGGGACCCTGGACGTCAGCCCCAGCATTTT.

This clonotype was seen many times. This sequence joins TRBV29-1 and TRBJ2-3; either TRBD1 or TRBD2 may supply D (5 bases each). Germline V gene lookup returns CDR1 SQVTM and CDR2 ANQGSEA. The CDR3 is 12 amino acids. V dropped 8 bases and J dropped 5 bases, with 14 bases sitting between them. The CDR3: CSSGSPQDTQYF. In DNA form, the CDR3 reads TGCAGCTCAGGGAGCCCTCAAGATACGCAGTATTTT.

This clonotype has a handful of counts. Here the CDR3 DNA reads TGTGCCACCCTAGCGGGAGAAGACAATGAGCAGTTCTTC. Its translation is CATLAGEDNEQFF. The V call is TRBV10-3, the J call TRBJ2-1; TRBD2 aligns across 10 bases. This CDR3 is 13 amino acids long. Trimming removed 10 bases from V and 5 bases from J; junction bases left unmatched: 5. Per the germline V gene, CDR1 is ENHRY and CDR2 is SYGVKD.

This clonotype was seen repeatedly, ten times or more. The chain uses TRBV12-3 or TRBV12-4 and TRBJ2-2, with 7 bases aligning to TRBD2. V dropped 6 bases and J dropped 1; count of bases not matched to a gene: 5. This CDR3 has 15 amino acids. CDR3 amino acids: CASSLTSWNTGELFF. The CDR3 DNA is TGTGCCAGCAGCCTGACTAGCTGGAACACCGGGGAGCTGTTTTTT.

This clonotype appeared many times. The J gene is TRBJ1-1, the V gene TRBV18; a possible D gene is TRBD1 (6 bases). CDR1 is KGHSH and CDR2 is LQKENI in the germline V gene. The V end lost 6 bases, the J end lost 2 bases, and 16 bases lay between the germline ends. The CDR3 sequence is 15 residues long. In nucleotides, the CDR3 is TGTGCCAGCTCCCTACACGGGGGCGGTAACACTGAAGCTTTCTTT. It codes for CASSLHGGGNTEAFF.

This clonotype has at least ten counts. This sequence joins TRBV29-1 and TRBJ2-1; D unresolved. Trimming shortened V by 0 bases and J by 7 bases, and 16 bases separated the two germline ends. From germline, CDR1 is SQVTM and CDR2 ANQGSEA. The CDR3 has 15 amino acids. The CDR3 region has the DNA TGCAGCGTTGAAGATCCGAGAGTTTTGGAAAATGAGCAGTTCTTC. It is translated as CSVEDPRVLENEQFF.

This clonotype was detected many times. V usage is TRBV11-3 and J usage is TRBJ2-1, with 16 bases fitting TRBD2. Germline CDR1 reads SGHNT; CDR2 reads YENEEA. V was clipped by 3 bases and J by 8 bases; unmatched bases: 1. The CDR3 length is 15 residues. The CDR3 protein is CASSLGLAGGDEQFF. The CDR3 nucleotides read TGTGCCAGCAGCTTGGGACTAGCGGGAGGGGATGAGCAGTTCTTC.

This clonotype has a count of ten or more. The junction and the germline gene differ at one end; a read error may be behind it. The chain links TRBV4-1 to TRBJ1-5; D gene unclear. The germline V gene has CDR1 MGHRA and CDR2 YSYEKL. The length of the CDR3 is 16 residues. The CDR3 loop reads CASSQVGSGGNQPQHF. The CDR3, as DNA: TGTGCCAGCAGCCAAGTCGGTAGCGGGGGCAATCAGCCCCAGCATTTT.

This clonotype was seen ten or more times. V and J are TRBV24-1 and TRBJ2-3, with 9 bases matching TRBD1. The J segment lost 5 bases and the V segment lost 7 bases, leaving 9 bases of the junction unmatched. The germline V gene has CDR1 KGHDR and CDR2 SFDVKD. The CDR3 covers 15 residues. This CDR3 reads CATRGTGGLGDTQYF. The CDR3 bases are TGTGCCACCAGGGGTACAGGGGGCTTAGGAGATACGCAGTATTTT.

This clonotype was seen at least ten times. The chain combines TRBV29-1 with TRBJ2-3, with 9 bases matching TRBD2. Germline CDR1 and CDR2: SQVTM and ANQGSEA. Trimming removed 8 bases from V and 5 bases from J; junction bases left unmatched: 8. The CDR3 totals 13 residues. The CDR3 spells CSSRGGGVDTQYF. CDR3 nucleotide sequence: TGCAGCTCGCGGGGGGGCGGGGTAGATACGCAGTATTTT.

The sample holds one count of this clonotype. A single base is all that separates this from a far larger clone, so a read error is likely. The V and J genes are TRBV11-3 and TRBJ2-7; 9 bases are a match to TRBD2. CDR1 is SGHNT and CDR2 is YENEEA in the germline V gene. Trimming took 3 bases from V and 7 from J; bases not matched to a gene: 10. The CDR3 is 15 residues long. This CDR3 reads CASSFGSGSMNEQYF. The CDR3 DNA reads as TGTGCCAGCAGCTTCGGTAGCGGGAGTATGAATGAGCAGTACTTC. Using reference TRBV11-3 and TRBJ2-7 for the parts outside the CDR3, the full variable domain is EAGVVQSPRYKIIEKKQPVAFWCNPISGHNTLYWYLQNLGQGPELLIRYENEEAVDDSQLPKDRFSAERLKGVDSTLKIQPAELGDSAVYLCASSFGSGSMNEQYFGPGTRLTVT.

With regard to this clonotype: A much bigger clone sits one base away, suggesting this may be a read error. Written as DNA, the CDR3 is TGTGCCAGCAGCCTCCGGGGAGAGAACACTGGAGCTTTCTTT. This codes for CASSLRGENTGAFF. This chain uses TRBV3-1 with TRBJ1-1; D ambiguous. The germline gives CDR1 LGHDT, CDR2 YNNKEL (reference sequence). This CDR3 contains 14 residues.

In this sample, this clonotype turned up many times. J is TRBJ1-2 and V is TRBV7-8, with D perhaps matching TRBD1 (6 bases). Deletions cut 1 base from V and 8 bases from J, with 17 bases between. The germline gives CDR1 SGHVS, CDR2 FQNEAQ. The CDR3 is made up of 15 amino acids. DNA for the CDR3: TGTGCCAGCAGCTTAGTCGCAGGGGAAGGACTCGGCTACACCTTC. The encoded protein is CASSLVAGEGLGYTF.

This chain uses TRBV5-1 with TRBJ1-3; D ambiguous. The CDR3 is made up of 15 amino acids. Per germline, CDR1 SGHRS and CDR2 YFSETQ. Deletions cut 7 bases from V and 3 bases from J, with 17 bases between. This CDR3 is CASQGPVVGGNTIYF. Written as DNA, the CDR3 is TGCGCCAGCCAAGGCCCCGTCGTCGGTGGAAACACCATATATTTT.

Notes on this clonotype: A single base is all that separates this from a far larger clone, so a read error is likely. The CDR3 bases are TGTGCCAGCAGCTTTGGGGCCAACGTCCTGACTTTC. Translation: CASSFGANVLTF. This sequence joins TRBV7-3 and TRBJ2-6; D gene uncertain. Trimming removed 3 bases at V and 3 bases at J, with 0 bases between. The length of the CDR3 is 12 residues. Germline V CDR1 and CDR2: SGHTA, FQGTGA.

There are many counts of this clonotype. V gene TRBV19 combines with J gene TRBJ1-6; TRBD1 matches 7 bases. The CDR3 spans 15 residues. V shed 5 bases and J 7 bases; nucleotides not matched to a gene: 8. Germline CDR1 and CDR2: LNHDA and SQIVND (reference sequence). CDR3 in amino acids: CASSSRTGWNSPLHF. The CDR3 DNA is TGTGCCAGTAGTTCTCGGACAGGCTGGAATTCACCCCTCCACTTT.

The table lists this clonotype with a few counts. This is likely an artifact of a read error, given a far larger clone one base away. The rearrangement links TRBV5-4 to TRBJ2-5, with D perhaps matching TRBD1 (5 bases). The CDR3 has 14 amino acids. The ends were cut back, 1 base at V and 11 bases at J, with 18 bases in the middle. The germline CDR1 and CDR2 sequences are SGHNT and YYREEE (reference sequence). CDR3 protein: CASSLQGSYNEQYF. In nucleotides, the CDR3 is TGTGCCAGCAGCTTGCAGGGCTCCTACAATGAGCAGTACTTC.